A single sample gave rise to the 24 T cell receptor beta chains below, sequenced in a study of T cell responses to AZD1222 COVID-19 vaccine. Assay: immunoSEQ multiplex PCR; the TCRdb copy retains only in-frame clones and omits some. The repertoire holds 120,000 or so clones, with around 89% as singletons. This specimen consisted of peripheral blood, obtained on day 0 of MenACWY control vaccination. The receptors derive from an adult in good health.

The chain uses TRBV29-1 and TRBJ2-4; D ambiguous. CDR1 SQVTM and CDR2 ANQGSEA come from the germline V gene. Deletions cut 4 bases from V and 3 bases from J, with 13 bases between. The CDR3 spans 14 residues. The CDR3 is CSVAVFVGKNIQYF. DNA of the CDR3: TGCAGCGTTGCGGTTTTCGTAGGCAAAAACATTCAGTACTTC.

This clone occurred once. CDR3 bases: TGTGCCAGCAGTTACTCGCGGGTATACAATGAGCAGTTCTTC. Protein sequence: CASSYSRVYNEQFF. The rearrangement joins TRBV6-5 to TRBJ2-1; tentative D call: TRBD2 (5 bases). V was shortened by 0 bases and J by 4 bases, with 7 bases between the two germline ends. Germline V gene sequence: CDR1 MNHEY, CDR2 SVGAGI. The CDR3 contains 14 residues.

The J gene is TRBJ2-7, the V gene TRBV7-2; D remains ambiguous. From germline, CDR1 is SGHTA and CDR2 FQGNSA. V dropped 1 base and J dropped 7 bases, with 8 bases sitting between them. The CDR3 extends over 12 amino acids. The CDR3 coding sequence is TGTGCCAGCAGCTTAGGGATAGGGGAGCAGTACTTC. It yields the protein CASSLGIGEQYF.

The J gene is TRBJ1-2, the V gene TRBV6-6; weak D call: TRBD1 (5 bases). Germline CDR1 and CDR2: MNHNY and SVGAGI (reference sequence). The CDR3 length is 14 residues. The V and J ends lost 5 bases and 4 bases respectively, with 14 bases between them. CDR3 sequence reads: CASSPSRGGYGYTF. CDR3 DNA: TGTGCCAGCAGTCCCTCAAGGGGAGGCTATGGCTACACCTTC.

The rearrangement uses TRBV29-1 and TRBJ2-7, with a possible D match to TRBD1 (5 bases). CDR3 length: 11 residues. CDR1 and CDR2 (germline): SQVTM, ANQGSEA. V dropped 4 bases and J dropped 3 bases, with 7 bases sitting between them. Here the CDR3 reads CSVGQNYEQYF. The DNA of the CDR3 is TGCAGCGTTGGACAGAACTACGAGCAGTACTTC.

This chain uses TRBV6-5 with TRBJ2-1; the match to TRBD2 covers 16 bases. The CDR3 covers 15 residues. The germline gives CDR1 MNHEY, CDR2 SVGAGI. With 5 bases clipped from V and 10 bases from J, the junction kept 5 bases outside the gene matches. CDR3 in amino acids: CASSPGTSGRDEQFF. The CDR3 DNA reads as TGTGCCAGCAGTCCCGGGACTAGCGGGAGGGACGAGCAGTTCTTC.

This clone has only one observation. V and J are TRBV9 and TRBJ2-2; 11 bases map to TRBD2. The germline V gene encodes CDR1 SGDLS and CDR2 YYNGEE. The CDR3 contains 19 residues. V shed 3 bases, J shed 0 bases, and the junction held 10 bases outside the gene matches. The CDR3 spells CASSALYTSGSSNTGELFF. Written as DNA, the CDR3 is TGTGCCAGCAGCGCCTTATATACTAGCGGGAGTTCGAACACCGGGGAGCTGTTTTTT.

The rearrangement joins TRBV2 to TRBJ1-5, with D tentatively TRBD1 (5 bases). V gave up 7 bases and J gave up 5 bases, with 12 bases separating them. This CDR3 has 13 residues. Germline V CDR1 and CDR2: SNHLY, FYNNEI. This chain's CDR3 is CASTRQRDQPQHF. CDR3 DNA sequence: TGTGCCAGCACCCGACAGCGTGATCAGCCCCAGCATTTT.

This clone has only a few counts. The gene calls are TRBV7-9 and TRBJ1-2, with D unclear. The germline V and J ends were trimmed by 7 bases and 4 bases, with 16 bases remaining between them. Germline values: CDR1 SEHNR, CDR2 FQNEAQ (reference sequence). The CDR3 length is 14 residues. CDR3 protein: CASTPVGKPYGYTF. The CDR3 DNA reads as TGTGCCAGCACCCCTGTGGGTAAACCCTATGGCTACACCTTC. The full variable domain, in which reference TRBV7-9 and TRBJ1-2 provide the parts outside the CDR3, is DTGVSQNPRHKITKRGQNVTFRCDPISEHNRLYWYRQTLGQGPEFLTYFQNEAQLEKSRLLSDRFSAERPKGSFSTLEIQRTEQGDSAMYLCASTPVGKPYGYTFGSGTRLTVV.

The DNA for the CDR3 is TGTGCCAGCAGCCAAGAACTTGGGCTCTACGGCTCTGGAAACACCATATATTTT. It specifies CASSQELGLYGSGNTIYF. This chain joins TRBV4-2 and TRBJ1-3, with no clear D. This CDR3 has 18 residues. Germline V CDR1 and CDR2: LGHNA, YNFKEQ. The V and J ends lost 0 bases and 0 bases respectively, with 15 bases between them.

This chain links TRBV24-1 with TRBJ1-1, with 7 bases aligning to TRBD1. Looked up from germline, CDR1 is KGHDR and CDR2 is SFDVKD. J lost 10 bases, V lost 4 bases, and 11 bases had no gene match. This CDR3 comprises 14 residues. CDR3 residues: CATSDPGGFGGAFF. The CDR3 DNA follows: TGTGCCACCAGTGACCCAGGGGGATTCGGGGGAGCTTTCTTT.

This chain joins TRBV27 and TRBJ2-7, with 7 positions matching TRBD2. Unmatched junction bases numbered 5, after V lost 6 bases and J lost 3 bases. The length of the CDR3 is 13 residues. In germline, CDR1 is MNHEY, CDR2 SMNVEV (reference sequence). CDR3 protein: CASSPGLGYEQYF. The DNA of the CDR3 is TGTGCCAGCAGCCCTGGACTAGGCTACGAGCAGTACTTC.

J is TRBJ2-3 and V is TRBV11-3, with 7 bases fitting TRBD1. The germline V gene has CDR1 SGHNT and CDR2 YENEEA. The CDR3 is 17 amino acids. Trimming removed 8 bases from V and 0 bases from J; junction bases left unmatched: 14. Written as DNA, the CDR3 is TGTGCCAGCTCCTCCGGGACAGCCTCTTGGAGCACAGATACGCAGTATTTT. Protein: CASSSGTASWSTDTQYF.

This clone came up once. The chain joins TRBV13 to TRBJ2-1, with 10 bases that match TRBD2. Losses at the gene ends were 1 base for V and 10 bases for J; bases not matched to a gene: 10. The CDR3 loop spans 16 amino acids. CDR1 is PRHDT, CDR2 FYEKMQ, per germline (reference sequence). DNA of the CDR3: TGTGCCAGCAGCTTAGAGGGGGCTAGCGGGAGAGGAGAGCAGTTCTTC. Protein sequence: CASSLEGASGRGEQFF.

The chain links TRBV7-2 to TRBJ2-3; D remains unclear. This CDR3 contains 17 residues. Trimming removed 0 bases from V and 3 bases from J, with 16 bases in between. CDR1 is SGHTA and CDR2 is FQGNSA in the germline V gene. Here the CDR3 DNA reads TGTGCCAGCAGCTTAGCGCCCCAGAGACTTTTGACAGATACGCAGTATTTT. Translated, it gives CASSLAPQRLLTDTQYF.

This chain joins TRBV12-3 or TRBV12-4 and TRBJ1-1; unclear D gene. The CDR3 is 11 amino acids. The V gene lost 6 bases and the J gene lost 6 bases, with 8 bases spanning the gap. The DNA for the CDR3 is TGTGCCAGCAGAGCGACGGCTGAAGCTTTCTTT. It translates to CASRATAEAFF.

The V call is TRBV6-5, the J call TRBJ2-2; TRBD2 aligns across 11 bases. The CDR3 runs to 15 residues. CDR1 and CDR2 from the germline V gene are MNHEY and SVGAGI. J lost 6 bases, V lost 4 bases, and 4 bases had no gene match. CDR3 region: CASSWLAGGAGELFF. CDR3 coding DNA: TGTGCCAGCAGTTGGCTAGCGGGAGGCGCCGGGGAGCTGTTTTTT.

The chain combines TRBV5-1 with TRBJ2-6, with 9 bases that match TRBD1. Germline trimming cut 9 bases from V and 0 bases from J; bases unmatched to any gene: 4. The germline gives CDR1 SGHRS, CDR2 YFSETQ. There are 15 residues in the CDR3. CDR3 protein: CATRDRDSGANVLTF. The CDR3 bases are TGCGCCACCAGGGACAGGGACTCTGGGGCCAACGTCCTGACTTTC.

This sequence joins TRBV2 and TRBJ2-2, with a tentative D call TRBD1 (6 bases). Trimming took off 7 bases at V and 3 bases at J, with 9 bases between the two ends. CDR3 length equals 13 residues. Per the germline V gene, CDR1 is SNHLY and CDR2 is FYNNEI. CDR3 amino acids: CASNRVDTGELFF. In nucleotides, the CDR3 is TGTGCCAGCAACAGGGTTGACACCGGGGAGCTGTTTTTT.

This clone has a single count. In nucleotides, the CDR3 is TGTGCCAGCAGCCCCGTGGGACAGGGCTCCTACGAGCAGTACTTC. Encoded protein: CASSPVGQGSYEQYF. The rearrangement joins TRBV5-6 to TRBJ2-7, with TRBD1 matching 9 bases. The CDR3 runs to 15 residues. V dropped 4 bases and J dropped 0; count of bases not matched to a gene: 5. Germline loops: CDR1 SGHDT, CDR2 YYEEEE. The variable domain in full, completed from reference TRBV5-6 and TRBJ2-7, reads DAGVTQSPTHLIKTRGQQVTLRCSPKSGHDTVSWYQQALGQGPQFIFQYYEEEERQRGNFPDRFSGHQFPNYSSELNVNALLLGDSALYLCASSPVGQGSYEQYFGPGTRLTVT.

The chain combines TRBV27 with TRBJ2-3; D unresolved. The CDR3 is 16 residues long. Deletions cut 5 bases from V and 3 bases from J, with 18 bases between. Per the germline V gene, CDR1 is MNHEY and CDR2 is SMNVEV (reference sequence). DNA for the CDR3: TGTGCCAGCAGTCCCCGGTCGGCCAGCAATACAGATACGCAGTATTTT. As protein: CASSPRSASNTDTQYF.

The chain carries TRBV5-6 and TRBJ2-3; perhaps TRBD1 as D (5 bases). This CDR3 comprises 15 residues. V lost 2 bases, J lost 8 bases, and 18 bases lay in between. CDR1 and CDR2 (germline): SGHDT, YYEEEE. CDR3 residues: CASSFLNRDSTTQYF. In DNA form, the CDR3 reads TGTGCCAGCAGCTTTTTGAACAGAGACAGCACTACGCAGTATTTT.

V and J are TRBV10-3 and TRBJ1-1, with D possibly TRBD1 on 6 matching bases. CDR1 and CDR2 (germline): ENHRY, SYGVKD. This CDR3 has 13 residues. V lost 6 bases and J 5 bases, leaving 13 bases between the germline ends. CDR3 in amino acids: CAIRKQGGTEAFF. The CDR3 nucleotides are TGTGCCATCAGAAAACAGGGAGGTACTGAAGCTTTCTTT.

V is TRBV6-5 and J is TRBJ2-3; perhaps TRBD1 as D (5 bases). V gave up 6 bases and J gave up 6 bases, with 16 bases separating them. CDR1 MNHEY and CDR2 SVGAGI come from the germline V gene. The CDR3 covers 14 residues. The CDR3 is CASRSQALRDTQYF. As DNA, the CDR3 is TGTGCCAGCAGATCACAGGCCCTGCGTGATACGCAGTATTTT.